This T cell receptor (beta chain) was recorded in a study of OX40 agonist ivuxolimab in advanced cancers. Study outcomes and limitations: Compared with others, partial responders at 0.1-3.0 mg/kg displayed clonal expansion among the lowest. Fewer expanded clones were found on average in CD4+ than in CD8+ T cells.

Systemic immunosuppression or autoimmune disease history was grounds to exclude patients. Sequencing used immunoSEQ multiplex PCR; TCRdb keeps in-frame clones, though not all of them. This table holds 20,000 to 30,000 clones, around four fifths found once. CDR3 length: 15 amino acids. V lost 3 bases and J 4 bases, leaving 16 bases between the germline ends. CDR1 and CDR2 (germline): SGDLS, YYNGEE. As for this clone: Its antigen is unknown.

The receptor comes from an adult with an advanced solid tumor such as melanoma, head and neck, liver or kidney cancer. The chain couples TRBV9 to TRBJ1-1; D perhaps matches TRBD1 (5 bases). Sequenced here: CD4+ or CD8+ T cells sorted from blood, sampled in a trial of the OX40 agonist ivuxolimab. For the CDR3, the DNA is TGTGCCAGCAGCGCCGATGTAGGGGCCGGCACTGAAGCTTTCTTT. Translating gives CASSADVGAGTEAFF.